Many counts were recorded for the clone carrying this T cell receptor (beta chain). A TCRbeta library incorporating unique molecular identifiers was prepared. A single record per CDR3 protein comes from TCRdb applying MiXCR to the PCR reads. Seen here are some 500,000 distinct CDR3 sequences, around 18% observed once, and the top ten hold 3% to 3.5%. Germline CDR1 reads MGHRA; CDR2 reads YSYEKL. V shed 4 bases, J shed 0 bases, and the junction held 3 bases outside the gene matches. The CDR3 length is 15 residues. The data were obtained in a study of T-cell reconstitution after alpha-beta-depleted transplantation in children.

The sequencing here drew on PBMCs from the stem cell graft donor, taken from the stem cell graft. The source of this sequence is a human donor who donated a stem cell graft to a child with acute lymphoblastic leukemia. The V gene is TRBV4-1, the J gene TRBJ2-3; 8 bases line up with TRBD2. The CDR3 DNA reads TGCGCCAGCAGCCTTAGCGGGATGAGCACAGATACGCAGTATTTT. This sequence encodes CASSLSGMSTDTQYF.